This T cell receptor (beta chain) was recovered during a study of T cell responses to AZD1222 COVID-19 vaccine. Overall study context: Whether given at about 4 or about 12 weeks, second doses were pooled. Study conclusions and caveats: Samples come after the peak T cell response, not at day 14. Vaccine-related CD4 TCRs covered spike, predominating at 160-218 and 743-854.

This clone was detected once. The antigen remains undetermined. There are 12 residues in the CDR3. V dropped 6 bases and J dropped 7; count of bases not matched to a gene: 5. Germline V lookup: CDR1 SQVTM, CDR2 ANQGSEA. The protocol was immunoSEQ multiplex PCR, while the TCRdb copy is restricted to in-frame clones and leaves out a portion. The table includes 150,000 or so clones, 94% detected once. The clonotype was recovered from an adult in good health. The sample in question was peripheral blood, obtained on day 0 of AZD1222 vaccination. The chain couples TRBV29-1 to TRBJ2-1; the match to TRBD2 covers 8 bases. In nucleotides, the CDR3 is TGCAGCGTGAGCGGGAGCCGGAATGAGCAGTTCTTC. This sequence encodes CSVSGSRNEQFF.